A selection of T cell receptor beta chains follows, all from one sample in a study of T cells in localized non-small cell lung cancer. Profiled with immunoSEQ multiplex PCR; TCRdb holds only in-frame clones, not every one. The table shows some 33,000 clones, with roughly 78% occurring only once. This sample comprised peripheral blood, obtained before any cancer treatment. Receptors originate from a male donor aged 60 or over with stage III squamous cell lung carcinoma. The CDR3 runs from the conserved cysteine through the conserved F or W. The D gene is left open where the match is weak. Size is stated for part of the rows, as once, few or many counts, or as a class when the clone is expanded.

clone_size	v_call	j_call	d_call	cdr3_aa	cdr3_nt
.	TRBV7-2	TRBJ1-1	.	CASSLLGDREAFF	TGTGCCAGCAGCTTACTGGGGGACCGTGAAGCTTTCTTT
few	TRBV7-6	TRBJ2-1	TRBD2	CASSTKTSGRAYEQFF	TGTGCCAGCAGCACAAAGACTAGCGGGAGGGCGTATGAGCAGTTCTTC
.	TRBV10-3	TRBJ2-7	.	CAISEDRRYEQYF	TGTGCCATCAGTGAGGACCGTAGATACGAGCAGTACTTC
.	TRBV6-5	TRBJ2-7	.	CASSSSTASGYEQYF	TGTGCCAGCAGTTCCTCGACGGCCTCCGGCTACGAGCAGTACTTC
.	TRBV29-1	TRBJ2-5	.	CSVVFLQGNQETQYF	TGCAGCGTGGTTTTCCTACAGGGAAACCAAGAGACCCAGTACTTC
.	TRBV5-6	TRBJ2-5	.	CASSLKVGRETQYF	TGTGCCAGCAGCTTGAAAGTGGGGCGAGAGACCCAGTACTTC
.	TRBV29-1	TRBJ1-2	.	CSGNEGDYGYTF	TGCAGCGGGAACGAAGGGGACTATGGCTACACCTTC
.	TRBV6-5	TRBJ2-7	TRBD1	CASSYGDRGHEQYF	TGTGCCAGCAGTTACGGGGACAGGGGCCACGAGCAGTACTTC
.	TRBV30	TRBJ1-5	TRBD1	CAWSPGQGANQPQHF	TGTGCCTGGAGTCCGGGACAGGGGGCAAATCAGCCCCAGCATTTT
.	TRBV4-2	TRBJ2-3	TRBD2	CASSQYSASGSADTQYF	TGTGCCAGCAGCCAATATTCGGCTAGCGGGAGTGCAGATACGCAGTATTTT
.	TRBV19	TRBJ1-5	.	CATSNWGRRKEPQHF	TGTGCCACTTCAAATTGGGGCCGCCGAAAGGAGCCCCAGCATTTT
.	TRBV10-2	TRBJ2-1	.	CASGELSRDEQFF	TGCGCGAGCGGCGAGTTGAGTAGGGATGAGCAGTTCTTC
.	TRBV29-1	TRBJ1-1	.	CSVVPQENTEAFF	TGCAGCGTTGTTCCGCAGGAGAACACTGAAGCTTTCTTT
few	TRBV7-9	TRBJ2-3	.	CASLAGGSTDTQYF	TGTGCCAGCCTAGCTGGGGGGAGCACAGATACGCAGTATTTT
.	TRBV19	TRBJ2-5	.	CASSISIQETQYF	TGTGCCAGTAGTATCAGTATCCAAGAGACCCAGTACTTC
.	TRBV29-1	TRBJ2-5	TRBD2	CSVGTSAETQYF	TGCAGCGTAGGGACTAGCGCAGAGACCCAGTACTTC
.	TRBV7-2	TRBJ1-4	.	CASSLYAEKLFF	TGTGCCAGCAGCTTATACGCGGAAAAACTGTTTTTT
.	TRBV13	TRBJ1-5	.	CASSFRGARIVTQHF	TGTGCCAGCAGCTTTCGAGGGGCCCGAATCGTCACCCAGCATTTT
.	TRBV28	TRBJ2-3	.	CASSLPVRDTQYF	TGTGCCAGCAGTTTGCCAGTTAGGGATACGCAGTATTTT
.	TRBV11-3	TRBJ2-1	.	CASSHSGSSYNEQFF	TGTGCCAGCAGCCATAGCGGAAGCTCCTACAATGAGCAGTTCTTC
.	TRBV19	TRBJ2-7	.	CASSLIGLQSGYEQYF	TGTGCCAGTAGTTTGATAGGACTCCAGTCAGGCTACGAGCAGTACTTC
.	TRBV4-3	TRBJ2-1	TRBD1	CASSREDRGSLEQFF	TGCGCCAGCAGCCGAGAGGACAGGGGGAGTCTTGAGCAGTTCTTC
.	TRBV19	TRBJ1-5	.	CASSIIAGPSNQPQHF	TGTGCCAGTAGTATAATAGCAGGGCCATCTAATCAGCCCCAGCATTTT
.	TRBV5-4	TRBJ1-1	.	CASSAILNTEAFF	TGTGCCAGCAGCGCCATACTGAACACTGAAGCTTTCTTT
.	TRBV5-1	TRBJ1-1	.	CASSLNHENTEAFF	TGCGCCAGCAGCTTGAATCACGAGAACACTGAAGCTTTCTTT
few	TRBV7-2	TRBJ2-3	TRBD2	CASSFRGGTDTQYF	TGTGCCAGCAGCTTTCGGGGGGGCACAGATACGCAGTATTTT
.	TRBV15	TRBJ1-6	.	CATSPSSYNSPLHF	TGTGCCACCAGTCCTAGCTCCTATAATTCACCCCTCCACTTT
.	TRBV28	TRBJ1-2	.	CASSSSAYGYTF	TGTGCCAGCAGTTCATCCGCCTATGGCTACACCTTC
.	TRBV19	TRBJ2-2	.	CASSTRGATGELFF	TGTGCCAGTAGTACTCGTGGGGCGACTGGGGAGCTGTTTTTT
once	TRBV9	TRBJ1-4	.	CASSVSGQGEKLFF	TGTGCCAGCAGCGTTTCAGGGCAGGGGGAAAAACTGTTTTTT
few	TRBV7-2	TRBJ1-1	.	CASSLRGARLANTEAFF	TGTGCCAGCAGCTTACGGGGGGCAAGGTTAGCGAACACTGAAGCTTTCTTT